Below, 11 T cell receptor beta chains from the same sample are listed, as sequenced in a study of spatial heterogeneity in lung cancer. TCRdb passed the 5' RACE reads through MiXCR, listing each CDR3 protein once. This repertoire shows over 95,000 distinct CDR3 sequences, 9.5% to 14% found once; its top ten account for 24%. Time point here: blood at routine non-recurrence follow-up after resection. The material was PBMCs, obtained at follow-up. The receptors were gathered from a female donor with early-stage non-small cell lung cancer.

The V gene is TRBV29-1, the J gene TRBJ2-5; D gene unclear. CDR1 and CDR2 (germline): SQVTM, ANQGSEA. The CDR3 totals 14 residues. V gave up 5 bases and J gave up 0 bases, with 13 bases separating them. In DNA form, the CDR3 reads TGCAGCGTTATTTTGATTGGAGACCAAGAGACCCAGTACTTC. Translating gives CSVILIGDQETQYF.

This clonotype was detected ten times or more. For the CDR3, the DNA is TGTGCCAGCAGTCAGGAGTACGAGCAGTACTTC. As protein: CASSQEYEQYF. The chain has TRBV28 and TRBJ2-7, with D unresolved. This CDR3 is 11 amino acids long. Trimming took 5 bases from V and 4 from J, leaving 6 bases between them. Germline V gene data show CDR1 as MDHEN and CDR2 as SYDVKM.

The DNA of the CDR3 is TGCGCCAGCAGCTTGACAGATCCCTCGAACACTGAAGCTTTCTTT. Translated: CASSLTDPSNTEAFF. The chain combines TRBV5-1 with TRBJ1-1; D is ambiguous. Germline-derived CDR1 and CDR2 are SGHRS and YFSETQ. This CDR3 contains 15 residues. The V and J ends lost 1 base and 1 base respectively, with 11 bases between them. The complete variable domain, with remaining parts taken from reference TRBV5-1 and TRBJ1-1, reads KAGVTQTPRYLIKTRGQQVTLSCSPISGHRSVSWYQQTPGQGLQFLFEYFSETQRNKGNFPGRFSGRQFSNSRSEMNVSTLELGDSALYLCASSLTDPSNTEAFFGQGTRLTVV.

This clonotype was seen a few times. This chain connects TRBV30 to TRBJ2-3; D is uncertain. This CDR3 spans 11 amino acids. The germline V and J ends were trimmed by 2 bases and 4 bases, with 4 bases remaining between them. Germline loops: CDR1 GTSNPN, CDR2 SVGIG (reference sequence). The CDR3 region is CAWSRSDTQYF. CDR3 bases: TGTGCCTGGAGTAGATCAGATACGCAGTATTTT. The full variable domain, completed using reference TRBV30 and TRBJ2-3, is SQTIHQWPATLVQPVGSPLSLECTVEGTSNPNLYWYRQAAGRGLQLLFYSVGIGQISSEVPQNLSASRPQDRQFILSSKKLLLSDSGFYLCAWSRSDTQYFGPGTRLTVL.

The rearrangement uses TRBV7-2 and TRBJ1-2; D remains ambiguous. In germline, CDR1 is SGHTA, CDR2 FQGNSA. V was clipped by 4 bases and J by 2 bases, with 8 bases between them. There are 13 residues in the CDR3. The CDR3 region has the DNA TGTGCCAGCAGCTCAGACACGAACTATGGCTACACCTTC. Translated: CASSSDTNYGYTF.

J is TRBJ1-1 and V is TRBV5-5, with D unresolved. The germline CDR1 and CDR2 sequences are SGHKS and YYEKEE (reference sequence). CDR3 length: 16 residues. The V and J ends lost 4 bases and 1 base respectively, with 17 bases between them. The CDR3 region has the DNA TGTGCCAGCAGCGAAGGGATTCGGGCAACGAACACTGAAGCTTTCTTT. It is translated as CASSEGIRATNTEAFF.

Turning to this clonotype: Since a much larger clone is just one base distant, this may be a read error. This rearrangement joins TRBV29-1 to TRBJ2-5; 11 bases align to TRBD2. This CDR3 region has 17 residues. After removal of 7 bases from V and 11 bases from J, the junction contained 24 bases not matched to a gene. CDR1 is SQVTM, CDR2 ANQGSEA, per germline. This CDR3 is CSAKLWTSGLQGSKQYF. The CDR3 DNA reads TGCAGCGCAAAACTGTGGACTAGCGGGCTACAAGGCAGTAAGCAGTACTTC.

This clonotype was detected only a few times. The rearrangement uses TRBV12-3 or TRBV12-4 and TRBJ1-1, with D perhaps matching TRBD1 (6 bases). Trimming pared 7 bases from V and 8 bases from J, leaving 23 bases between. CDR3 length equals 15 residues. DNA for the CDR3: TGTGCCAGCAACCGGGTCGACAGGCGGAGTTCCGAAGCTTTCTTT. It yields the protein CASNRVDRRSSEAFF.

The rearrangement uses TRBV6-5 and TRBJ2-3, with D tentatively TRBD1 (5 bases). The CDR3 loop spans 19 amino acids. V lost 1 base and J lost 5, with 25 bases in between. From germline, CDR1 is MNHEY and CDR2 SVGAGI. The CDR3 protein is CASSYYVGPQAISQDTQYF. CDR3 nucleotides: TGTGCCAGCAGTTACTACGTGGGGCCGCAGGCGATATCACAAGATACGCAGTATTTT.

This clonotype occurred many times. This chain links TRBV12-3 or TRBV12-4 with TRBJ1-2, with TRBD1 identical over 9 bases. V dropped 3 bases and J dropped 2; count of bases not matched to a gene: 1. The CDR3 sequence is 14 residues long. The CDR3 protein is CASSLGQGNYGYTF. Written as DNA, the CDR3 is TGTGCCAGCAGTTTGGGACAGGGAAACTATGGCTACACCTTC.

This chain joins TRBV9 and TRBJ2-6; D gene uncertain. Trimming cost V 0 bases and J 2 bases, with 6 bases left between them. The CDR3 extends over 15 amino acids. Germline assignment: CDR1 SGDLS and CDR2 YYNGEE. The CDR3 is CASSVELAGANVLTF. CDR3 bases: TGTGCCAGCAGCGTAGAGTTGGCTGGGGCCAACGTCCTGACTTTC.